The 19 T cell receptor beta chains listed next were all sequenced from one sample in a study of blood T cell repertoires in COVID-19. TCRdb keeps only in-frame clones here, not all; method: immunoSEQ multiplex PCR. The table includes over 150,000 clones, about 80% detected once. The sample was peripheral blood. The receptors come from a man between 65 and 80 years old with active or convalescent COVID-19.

The CDR3 region has the DNA TGTGCCAGCAGCTTAACCACAGGGAACACTGAAGCTTTCTTT. Translation: CASSLTTGNTEAFF. V usage is TRBV11-2 and J usage is TRBJ1-1; D is perhaps TRBD1 (5 bases). Germline V CDR1 and CDR2: SGHAT, FQNNGV. Between the trimmed V and J ends, which lost 2 bases and 1 base, there was a span of 8 bases. The CDR3 is made up of 14 amino acids. The full variable domain, in which reference TRBV11-2 and TRBJ1-1 provide the parts outside the CDR3, is EAGVAQSPRYKIIEKRQSVAFWCNPISGHATLYWYQQILGQGPKLLIQFQNNGVVDDSQLPKDRFSAERLKGVDSTLKIQPAKLEDSAVYLCASSLTTGNTEAFFGQGTRLTVV.

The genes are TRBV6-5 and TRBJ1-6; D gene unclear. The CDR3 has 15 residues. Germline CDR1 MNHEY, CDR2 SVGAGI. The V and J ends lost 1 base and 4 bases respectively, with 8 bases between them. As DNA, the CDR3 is TGTGCCAGCAGTTACTTTCCCTTATATAATTCACCCCTCCACTTT. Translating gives CASSYFPLYNSPLHF.

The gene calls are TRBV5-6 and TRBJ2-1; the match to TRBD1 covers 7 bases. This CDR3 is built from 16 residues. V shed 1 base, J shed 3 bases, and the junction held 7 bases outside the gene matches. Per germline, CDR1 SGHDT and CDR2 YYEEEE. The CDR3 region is CASSLIPTGVYNEQFF. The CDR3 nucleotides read TGTGCCAGCAGCTTGATTCCTACAGGGGTCTACAATGAGCAGTTCTTC.

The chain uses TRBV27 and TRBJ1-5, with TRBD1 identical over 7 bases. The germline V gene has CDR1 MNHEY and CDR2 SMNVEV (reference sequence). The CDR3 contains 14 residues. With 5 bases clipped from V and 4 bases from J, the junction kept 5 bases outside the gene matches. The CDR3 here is CASSNRGGNQPQHF. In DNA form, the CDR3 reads TGTGCCAGCAGTAACAGGGGCGGAAATCAGCCCCAGCATTTT.

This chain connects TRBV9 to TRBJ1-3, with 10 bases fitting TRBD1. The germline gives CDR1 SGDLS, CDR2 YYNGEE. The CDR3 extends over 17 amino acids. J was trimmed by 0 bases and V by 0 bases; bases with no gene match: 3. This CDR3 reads CASSVGGQGTSGNTIYF. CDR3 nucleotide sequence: TGTGCCAGCAGCGTAGGGGGACAGGGGACCTCTGGAAACACCATATATTTT. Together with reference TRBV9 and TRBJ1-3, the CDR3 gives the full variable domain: DSGVTQTPKHLITATGQRVTLRCSPRSGDLSVYWYQQSLDQGLQFLIQYYNGEERAKGNILERFSAQQFPDLHSELNLSSLELGDSALYFCASSVGGQGTSGNTIYFGEGSWLTVV.

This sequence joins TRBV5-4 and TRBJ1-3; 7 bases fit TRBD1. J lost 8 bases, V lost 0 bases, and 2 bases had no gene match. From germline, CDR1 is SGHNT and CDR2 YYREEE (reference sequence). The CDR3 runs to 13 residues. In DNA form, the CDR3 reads TGTGCCAGCAGCTTGGACAGGGGTGACACCATATATTTT. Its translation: CASSLDRGDTIYF. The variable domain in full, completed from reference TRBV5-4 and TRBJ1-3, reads ETGVTQSPTHLIKTRGQQVTLRCSSQSGHNTVSWYQQALGQGPQFIFQYYREEENGRGNFPPRFSGLQFPNYSSELNVNALELDDSALYLCASSLDRGDTIYFGEGSWLTVV.

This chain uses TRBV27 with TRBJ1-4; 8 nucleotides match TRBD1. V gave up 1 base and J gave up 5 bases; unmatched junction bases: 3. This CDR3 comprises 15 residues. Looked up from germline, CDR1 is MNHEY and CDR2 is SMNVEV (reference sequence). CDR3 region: CASSLYNRGNEKLFF. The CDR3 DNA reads TGTGCCAGCAGTTTATATAACAGGGGGAATGAAAAACTGTTTTTT.

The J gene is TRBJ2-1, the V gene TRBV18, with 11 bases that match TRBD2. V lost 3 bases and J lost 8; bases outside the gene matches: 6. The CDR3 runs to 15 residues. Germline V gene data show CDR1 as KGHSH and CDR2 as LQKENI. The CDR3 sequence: CASSPPSGRKDEQFF. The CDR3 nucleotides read TGTGCCAGCTCACCGCCTAGCGGGAGGAAGGATGAGCAGTTCTTC.

CDR3 DNA sequence: TGTGCCAGTAGTCAGGACAGGGCTAACTATGGCTACACCTTC. Amino acids: CASSQDRANYGYTF. The chain is built from TRBV19 and TRBJ1-2; 8 bases fit TRBD1. CDR1 is LNHDA and CDR2 is SQIVND in the germline V gene (reference sequence). The CDR3 has 14 residues. V trimming: 5 bases; J trimming: 0 bases; junction bases outside the gene matches: 2. Looking up the rest from reference TRBV19 and TRBJ1-2 gives the full variable domain: DGGITQSPKYLFRKEGQNVTLSCEQNLNHDAMYWYRQDPGQGLRLIYYSQIVNDFQKGDIAEGYSVSREKKESFPLTVTSAQKNPTAFYLCASSQDRANYGYTFGSGTRLTVV.

CDR3 in amino acids: CASSQDRTYGYTF. CDR3 bases: TGTGCCAGCAGCCAGGACAGGACCTATGGCTACACCTTC. The rearrangement links TRBV5-4 to TRBJ1-2, with TRBD1 identical over 7 bases. Germline CDR1 and CDR2: SGHNT and YYREEE (reference sequence). There are 13 residues in the CDR3. The trim removed 4 bases at V and 4 bases at J, leaving 4 bases unmatched.

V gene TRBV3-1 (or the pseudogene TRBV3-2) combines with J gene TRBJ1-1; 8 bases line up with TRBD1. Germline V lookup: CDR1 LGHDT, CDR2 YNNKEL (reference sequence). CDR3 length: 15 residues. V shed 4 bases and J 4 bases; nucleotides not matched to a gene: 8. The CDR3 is CASSPLRQGITEAFF. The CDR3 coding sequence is TGTGCCAGCAGCCCCCTGCGACAGGGGATCACTGAAGCTTTCTTT.

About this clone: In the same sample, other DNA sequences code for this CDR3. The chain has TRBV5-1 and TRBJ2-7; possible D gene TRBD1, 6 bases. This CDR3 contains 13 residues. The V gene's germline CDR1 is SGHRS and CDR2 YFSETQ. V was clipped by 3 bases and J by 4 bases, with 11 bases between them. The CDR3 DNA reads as TGCGCCAGCAGCTCCGGACAGATATACGAGCAGTACTTC. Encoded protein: CASSSGQIYEQYF.

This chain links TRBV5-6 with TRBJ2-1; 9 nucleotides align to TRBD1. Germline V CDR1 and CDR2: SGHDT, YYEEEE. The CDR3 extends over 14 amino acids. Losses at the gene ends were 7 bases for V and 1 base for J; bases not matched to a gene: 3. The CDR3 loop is CASGQGFSYNEQFF. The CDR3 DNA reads TGTGCCAGCGGACAGGGGTTTTCCTACAATGAGCAGTTCTTC.

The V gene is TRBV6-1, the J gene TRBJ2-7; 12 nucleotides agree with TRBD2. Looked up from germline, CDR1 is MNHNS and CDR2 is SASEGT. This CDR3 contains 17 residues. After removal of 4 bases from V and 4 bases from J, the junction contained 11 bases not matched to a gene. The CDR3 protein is CASSGTSGDRLGYEQYF. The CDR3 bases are TGTGCCAGCAGTGGGACTAGCGGGGACCGTCTGGGTTACGAGCAGTACTTC.

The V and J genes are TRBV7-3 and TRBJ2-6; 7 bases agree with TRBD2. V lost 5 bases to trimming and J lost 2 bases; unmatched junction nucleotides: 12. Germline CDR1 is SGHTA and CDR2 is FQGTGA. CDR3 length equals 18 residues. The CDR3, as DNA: TGTGCCAGCAGCCAAAGGCACCCGGGGGGAACTGGGGCCAACGTCCTGACTTTC. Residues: CASSQRHPGGTGANVLTF.

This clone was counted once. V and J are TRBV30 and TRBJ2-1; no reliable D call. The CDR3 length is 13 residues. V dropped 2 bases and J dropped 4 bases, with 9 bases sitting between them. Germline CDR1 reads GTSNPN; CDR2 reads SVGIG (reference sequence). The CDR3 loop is CAWSFINYNEQFF. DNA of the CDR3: TGTGCCTGGAGTTTTATTAATTACAATGAGCAGTTCTTC.

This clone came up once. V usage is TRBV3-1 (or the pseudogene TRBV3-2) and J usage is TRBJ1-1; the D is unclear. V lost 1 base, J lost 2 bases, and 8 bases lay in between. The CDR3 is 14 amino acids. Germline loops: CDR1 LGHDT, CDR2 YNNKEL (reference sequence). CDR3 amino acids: CASSQGEVNTEAFF. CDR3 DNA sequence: TGTGCCAGCAGCCAAGGGGAGGTTAACACTGAAGCTTTCTTT.

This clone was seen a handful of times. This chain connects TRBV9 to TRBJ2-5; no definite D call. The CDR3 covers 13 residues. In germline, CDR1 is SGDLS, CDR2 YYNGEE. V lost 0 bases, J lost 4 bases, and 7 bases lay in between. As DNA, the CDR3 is TGTGCCAGCAGCGTAGGTGGGCCAGAGACCCAGTACTTC. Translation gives CASSVGGPETQYF.

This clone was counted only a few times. Here the CDR3 reads CASSGDSYEQYF. In nucleotides, the CDR3 is TGTGCCAGCAGTGGGGACAGCTACGAGCAGTACTTC. V gene TRBV2 combines with J gene TRBJ2-7; 7 bases match TRBD1. The CDR3 runs 12 residues. V lost 4 bases to trimming and J lost 3 bases; unmatched junction nucleotides: 0. From germline, CDR1 is SNHLY and CDR2 FYNNEI.